What follows are 8 T cell receptor beta chains derived from one specimen sequenced in a study of cytomegalovirus exposure and HLA in healthy donors. PCR primers comprised 60 Vbeta and 13 Jbeta primers. Sequencing used immunoSEQ multiplex PCR; TCRdb keeps in-frame clones, though not all of them. The table records approximately 110,000 clones, about 80% of them present only once. The source material was PBMCs. The receptors here all came from a man between 35 and 55 years old in good health and CMV-seropositive.

The V gene is TRBV5-1, the J gene TRBJ1-2, with D perhaps matching TRBD1 (5 bases). CDR3 length: 13 residues. The V gene lost 0 bases and the J gene lost 8 bases, with 11 bases spanning the gap. CDR1 is SGHRS and CDR2 is YFSETQ in the germline V gene. Here the CDR3 DNA reads TGCGCCAGCAGCTTGGCGGCAGGGCGCGGCTACACCTTC. Protein product: CASSLAAGRGYTF.

Comments on this clone: A junction end diverges from the germline sequence, so it may reflect a read error. The chain uses TRBV7-7 and TRBJ2-5; D may be TRBD1 (5 bases). The J call may be wrong; the DNA end is better matched by TRBJ2-7. Germline loops: CDR1 SSHAT, CDR2 FNYEAQ (reference sequence). There are 15 residues in the CDR3. This chain's CDR3 is CASSLGPDSSYEQYF. CDR3 DNA: TGTGCTAGCAGCTTAGGTCCCGACAGCTCCTACGAGCAGTACTTC.

This clone was seen a handful of times. This chain links TRBV2 with TRBJ2-1; D is undetermined. The CDR3 is 11 residues long. Germline CDR1 is SNHLY and CDR2 is FYNNEI. V was trimmed by 9 bases and J by 4 bases, leaving 7 bases between them. The CDR3 DNA is TGTGCCAGTCAGGTGTACAATGAGCAGTTCTTC. This translates into CASQVYNEQFF.

Remarks on this clone: Other DNA sequences in the sample encode the same CDR3. This chain links TRBV7-2 with TRBJ1-2, with D unclear. The CDR3 contains 13 residues. The V gene's germline CDR1 is SGHTA and CDR2 FQGNSA. The ends were cut back, 5 bases at V and 8 bases at J, with 15 bases in the middle. The CDR3 region has the DNA TGTGCCAGCAGCCCACCCCCGGGGTACGGCTACACCTTC. Residues: CASSPPPGYGYTF.

The V gene is TRBV7-9, the J gene TRBJ1-3; 10 bases are a match to TRBD1. The germline V gene encodes CDR1 SEHNR and CDR2 FQNEAQ (reference sequence). This CDR3 contains 18 residues. V trimming: 4 bases; J trimming: 2 bases; junction bases outside the gene matches: 11. DNA of the CDR3: TGTGCCAGCAGCTCCTGGACAGGGGGGACTGGTCCTGGAAACACCATATATTTT. Its translation: CASSSWTGGTGPGNTIYF.

This clone appeared a single time. Mismatch with germline at one junction end may stem from a read error. V and J are TRBV14 and TRBJ2-3; 7 bases are shared with TRBD2. The CDR3 has 14 amino acids. Per the germline V gene, CDR1 is SGHDN and CDR2 is FVKESK. CDR3: CANSQDQGTTEQYF. CDR3 bases: TGTGCCAACAGCCAAGATCAAGGGACTACCGAACAGTATTTT.

With respect to this clone: The junction departs from the called germline gene at one end, perhaps through a read error. V and J are TRBV11-3 and TRBJ2-4; D ambiguous. The germline CDR1 and CDR2 sequences are SGHNT and YENEEA. The CDR3 covers 13 residues. CDR3 protein: CASSLDAKNSQYF. The CDR3, as DNA: TGTGCCAGCAGCTTAGACGCCAAAAACAGTCAGTACTTC.

The chain carries TRBV11-2 and TRBJ1-2, with D possibly matching TRBD1 (6 bases). Germline V gives CDR1 SGHAT, CDR2 FQNNGV. V was trimmed by 5 bases and J by 8 bases, leaving 12 bases between them. The CDR3 is 12 residues long. Written as DNA, the CDR3 is TGTGCCAGCAGCCAAGGACAGTACGGCTACACCTTC. Protein sequence: CASSQGQYGYTF. Together with reference TRBV11-2 and TRBJ1-2, the CDR3 gives the full variable domain: EAGVAQSPRYKIIEKRQSVAFWCNPISGHATLYWYQQILGQGPKLLIQFQNNGVVDDSQLPKDRFSAERLKGVDSTLKIQPAKLEDSAVYLCASSQGQYGYTFGSGTRLTVV.